This TCR beta chain appears in the sequencing data of a study of early T cells in non-severe SARS-CoV-2 infection. Study summary: With bulk RNA from unsorted whole blood as input, sequencing yielded unpaired chains.

As part of library construction, unique molecular identifiers were attached to individual cDNA molecules. TCRdb analysed the 5' RACE reads with MiXCR anew, one entry per CDR3 protein. The sample includes 24,000 or so distinct CDR3 sequences, 4% to 4.5% of them seen just once. In its sample, this clonotype was seen many times. The target antigen is unknown. Trimming left V 6 bases short and J 5 bases short, with 13 bases between. CDR1 and CDR2 from the germline V gene are MNHNS and SASEGT. The CDR3 extends over 13 amino acids. General study points: Clonotype matching in VDJdb favored anti-spike CD8 responses and did not capture private and CD4 specificities.

The sequenced sample consisted of whole blood. The V call is TRBV6-1, the J call TRBJ1-1; possibly TRBD1 for D (5 bases). The source of this sequence is an adult who was a healthcare worker with PCR-confirmed SARS-CoV-2 infection or an uninfected control (not recorded which). The CDR3 reads CASRTSWGTEAFF. In nucleotides, the CDR3 is TGTGCCAGCAGGACATCCTGGGGGACTGAAGCTTTCTTT.